The 3 T cell receptor beta chains reported below all come from one sample, sequenced in a study of tissue T cells after allogeneic stem cell transplantation. Measured with immunoSEQ multiplex PCR; TCRdb has only the in-frame clones, and not every one. Here the sample spans roughly 20,000 clones, about 70% being singletons. The sample comprised blood. These receptors were collected from a female BALB/c mouse in good health. The strain's MHC type: H2-d.

A remark on this clone: Genes and germline come from the mouse. The read finishes 1 residue shy of the CDR3 end, and the germline J gene is used to complete it. This chain joins TRBV2 and TRBJ2-2, with D tentatively TRBD1 (5 bases). The CDR3 covers 14 residues. V lost 4 bases, J lost 1 base, and 7 bases lay in between. Germline lookup yields CDR1 LGHNA and CDR2 YSYQKL. The CDR3 spells CASSPGQNTGQLYF. The CDR3 DNA, read in part, is TGTGCCAGCAGCCCCGGACAAAACACCGGGCAGCTCTAC.

A word on this clone: The gene names given are mouse names. Coverage ceases 1 residue before the CDR3 finishes, and the germline J gene fills in the end. The chain joins TRBV2 to TRBJ1-1; 10 bases map to TRBD1. This CDR3 has 13 residues. The trim removed 3 bases at V and 6 bases at J, leaving 1 base unmatched. Germline V CDR1 and CDR2: LGHNA, YSYQKL. The DNA read from the CDR3 is TGTGCCAGCAGCCAGACAGGGGGCGCAGAAGTCTTC. Translating gives CASSQTGGAEVF. The CDR3 in full is CASSQTGGAEVFF.

With respect to this clone: Genes and germline are mouse. Coverage ceases 1 residue before the CDR3 finishes, and the germline J gene fills in the end. The gene calls are TRBV5 and TRBJ2-2; weak D call: TRBD1 (6 bases). CDR1 is LGHNA and CDR2 is YNLKQL in the germline V gene (reference sequence). The V gene lost 4 bases and the J gene lost 4 bases, with 10 bases spanning the gap. The CDR3 runs 14 residues. The sequenced part of the CDR3 DNA is TGTGCCAGCAGCCTACAGGGAGGCACCGGGCAGCTCTAC. It specifies CASSLQGGTGQLY. The CDR3 in full is CASSLQGGTGQLYF.